These 7 T cell receptor beta chains share one sample of origin, sequenced in a study of cytomegalovirus exposure and HLA in healthy donors listed by TCRdb under 2017. Libraries were built with the immunoSEQ multiplex PCR assay. A mixture of 60 forward primers for TCR Vbeta segments and 13 reverse primers for TCR Jbeta segments was used in the multiplex PCR. TCRdb re-hosts the immuneACCESS table, in-frame sequences only. Its copies lack some clones; in the studies checked, an unresolved V gene accounts for under half of them, and the cause for the rest is not known. For this sample the table gives about 120,000 clones, of which around 60% were detected only once. The ten largest clones add up to 10% of the sample. The specimen sequenced was PBMCs. The receptors were gathered from a man aged 35 to 55 in good health and CMV-seropositive.

This clone appeared a single time. This rearrangement joins TRBV10-1 to TRBJ2-5; TRBD1 might be the D (6 bases). The J call is uncertain, as TRBJ2-7 better fits the DNA end. The CDR3 extends over 15 amino acids. The germline gives CDR1 WNHNN, CDR2 SYGVQD (reference sequence). The CDR3 DNA follows: TGCGCCAGCAGTGAGACAGGGATCGGGCGCTACGAGCAGTACTTC. As protein: CASSETGIGRYEQYF.

The rearrangement links TRBV4-3 to TRBJ2-1, with TRBD2 matching over 10 bases. Unmatched junction bases numbered 6, after V lost 0 bases and J lost 7 bases. There are 16 residues in the CDR3. The germline V gene has CDR1 LGHNA and CDR2 YSLEER. CDR3 nucleotides: TGCGCCAGCAGCCAAGAGTCGGCTAGCGGGAGTAATGAGCAGTTCTTC. It encodes CASSQESASGSNEQFF.

This chain joins TRBV4-2 and TRBJ2-6; D is possibly TRBD2 (6 bases). The CDR3 is made up of 16 amino acids. Trimming removed 3 bases at V and 4 bases at J, with 13 bases between. Germline V CDR1 and CDR2: LGHNA, YNFKEQ. The chain's CDR3 is CASSQVGGNGANVLTF. The DNA of the CDR3 is TGTGCCAGCAGCCAGGTAGGAGGGAACGGGGCCAACGTCCTGACTTTC.

This chain joins TRBV5-6 and TRBJ1-6; a weak D match, TRBD1 (6 bases). This CDR3 spans 15 amino acids. Trimming left V 0 bases short and J 9 bases short, with 13 bases between. The germline CDR1 and CDR2 sequences are SGHDT and YYEEEE. The CDR3 region has the DNA TGTGCCAGCAGCTTGGTGGGGGCTGAGGGTTCACCCCTCCACTTT. It specifies CASSLVGAEGSPLHF.

The chain employs TRBV7-8 and TRBJ2-2; 7 bases are shared with TRBD2. CDR3 length: 16 amino acids. CDR1 is SGHVS and CDR2 is FQNEAQ in the germline V gene. V lost 0 bases to trimming and J lost 5 bases; unmatched junction nucleotides: 6. The CDR3 DNA follows: TGTGCCAGCAGCTTAGCGAACCGGGGGGTTACCGGGGAGCTGTTTTTT. Protein product: CASSLANRGVTGELFF.

The chain has TRBV19 and TRBJ1-1, with 9 nucleotides matching TRBD1. Trimming took 7 bases from V and 3 from J; bases not matched to a gene: 6. Germline CDR1 and CDR2: LNHDA and SQIVND (reference sequence). The CDR3 length is 14 residues. CDR3 nucleotides: TGTGCCAGTACCTCGGGACAGGGCTACACTGAAGCTTTCTTT. As protein: CASTSGQGYTEAFF.

This clone was counted a few times. The V and J genes are TRBV6-6 and TRBJ1-2; 11 nucleotides match TRBD1. The V segment lost 5 bases and the J segment 8 bases; nucleotides outside the gene matches: 10. Germline-derived CDR1 and CDR2 are MNHNY and SVGAGI (reference sequence). The CDR3 covers 15 residues. CDR3 nucleotide sequence: TGTGCCAGCAGTCGGACAGGGGGCGCCGCGGGCGGCTACACCTTC. Translating it yields CASSRTGGAAGGYTF.